Below, 8 T cell receptor beta chains from the same sample are listed, as sequenced in a study of cytomegalovirus exposure and HLA in healthy donors. Measured with immunoSEQ multiplex PCR; TCRdb has only the in-frame clones, and not every one. The repertoire holds 250,000 to 300,000 clones, with around 86% as singletons. The sample comprised PBMCs. Receptors originate from a woman between 18 and 30 years old in good health and CMV-seronegative.

V is TRBV28 and J is TRBJ2-1; 11 nucleotides align to TRBD1. The CDR3 runs 16 residues. V lost 5 bases to trimming and J lost 7 bases; unmatched junction nucleotides: 10. Germline CDR1 MDHEN, CDR2 SYDVKM. In DNA, the CDR3 is TGTGCCAGCAGTCCCGGGACAGGGGGTTTTTTGAATGAGCAGTTCTTC. The encoded protein is CASSPGTGGFLNEQFF.

The chain's CDR3 is CASRYGLAGGSTGELFF. Written as DNA, the CDR3 is TGCGCCAGCAGATACGGACTAGCGGGAGGGAGCACCGGGGAGCTGTTTTTT. V usage is TRBV5-1 and J usage is TRBJ2-2; 15 bases line up with TRBD2. CDR1 and CDR2 from the germline V gene are SGHRS and YFSETQ. The CDR3 is 17 residues long. The J segment lost 4 bases and the V segment lost 5 bases, leaving 6 bases of the junction unmatched.

This clone turned up a few times. The chain combines TRBV9 with TRBJ2-3; weak D call: TRBD1 (5 bases). The CDR3 contains 14 residues. Trimming stripped 4 bases from V and 3 bases from J, with 12 bases between. The V gene's germline CDR1 is SGDLS and CDR2 YYNGEE. DNA for the CDR3: TGTGCCAGCAGCCAAGGGGTGGTGACAGATACGCAGTATTTT. Its protein product is CASSQGVVTDTQYF. Full variable domain (rest looked up from reference TRBV9 and TRBJ2-3): DSGVTQTPKHLITATGQRVTLRCSPRSGDLSVYWYQQSLDQGLQFLIQYYNGEERAKGNILERFSAQQFPDLHSELNLSSLELGDSALYFCASSQGVVTDTQYFGPGTRLTVL.

The V gene is TRBV5-4, the J gene TRBJ2-3, with a tentative D call TRBD1 (5 bases). The CDR3 has 14 amino acids. V was pared by 4 bases and J by 1 base, with 10 bases between. Germline CDR1 SGHNT, CDR2 YYREEE (reference sequence). As DNA, the CDR3 is TGTGCCAGCAGCCAGGACACCCGCACAGATACGCAGTATTTT. Translating gives CASSQDTRTDTQYF.

This clone was recorded once. The chain links TRBV13 to TRBJ2-1; the match to TRBD1 covers 7 bases. The CDR3 extends over 15 amino acids. V was pared by 5 bases and J by 3 bases, with 7 bases of the junction left unmatched. Germline CDR1 and CDR2: PRHDT and FYEKMQ (reference sequence). The CDR3 nucleotides read TGTGCCAGCAGCCCGTGGACAGGTAGCTACAATGAGCAGTTCTTC. Translating it yields CASSPWTGSYNEQFF.

The chain uses TRBV9 and TRBJ2-1; TRBD2 is a possible D gene (5 bases). This CDR3 is 15 amino acids long. The ends were cut back, 3 bases at V and 2 bases at J, with 12 bases in the middle. Germline V gene lookup returns CDR1 SGDLS and CDR2 YYNGEE. CDR3 sequence reads: CASSGRLSAYNEQFF. The CDR3 DNA reads as TGTGCCAGCAGCGGACGACTAAGCGCCTACAATGAGCAGTTCTTC.

This chain joins TRBV6-5 and TRBJ1-3, with 8 bases that match TRBD1. Germline V gene sequence: CDR1 MNHEY, CDR2 SVGAGI. The V and J ends lost 6 bases and 3 bases, in that order; junction bases with no gene match: 7. The CDR3 sequence is 15 residues long. The CDR3 is CASSRGQGLGNTIYF. The CDR3 DNA reads TGTGCCAGCAGCAGGGGGCAGGGCCTTGGAAACACCATATATTTT.

The genes are TRBV30 and TRBJ1-1; D not resolved. Trimming took 3 bases from V and 5 from J, leaving 10 bases between them. This CDR3 contains 12 residues. Looked up from germline, CDR1 is GTSNPN and CDR2 is SVGIG (reference sequence). The DNA of the CDR3 is TGTGCCTGGAGGCTCGGGAATACTGAAGCTTTCTTT. It specifies CAWRLGNTEAFF.